These 21 T cell receptor beta chains originate from one sample sequenced in a study of shared clonotypes between healthy human individuals. Sequenced by immunoSEQ multiplex PCR; TCRdb stores in-frame clones only, minus some. The profile covers 2 million to 2.5 million clones, with about 94% appearing a single time and roughly 0.13% taken by the ten largest. Sequencing was performed on naive CD4+ T cells sorted from blood. Indicated subset: CD45RA+ positively selected. Receptors originate from a young man in good health.

The J gene is TRBJ2-7, the V gene TRBV16; D ambiguous. The CDR3 is made up of 14 amino acids. Trimming took 4 bases from V and 1 from J, leaving 11 bases between them. CDR1 is KGHSY, CDR2 FQNENV, per germline. CDR3 loop: CASSLRRASYEQYF. CDR3 DNA sequence: TGTGCCAGCAGCCTCCGTCGGGCTTCCTACGAGCAGTACTTC.

The chain has TRBV6-4 and TRBJ1-2; no definite D call. Germline-derived CDR1 and CDR2 are MRHNA and SNTAGT. V was trimmed by 2 bases and J by 8 bases, leaving 12 bases between them. The CDR3 covers 13 residues. This CDR3 reads CASSDDKVGGYTF. CDR3 in DNA: TGTGCCAGCAGTGACGATAAGGTGGGGGGCTACACCTTC.

This clone has a single count. This rearrangement joins TRBV5-1 to TRBJ1-5; D is unclear. Germline values: CDR1 SGHRS, CDR2 YFSETQ. V lost 3 bases and J lost 6, with 10 bases in between. The CDR3 covers 13 residues. This CDR3 reads CASSYEGTQPQHF. The CDR3 nucleotides are TGCGCCAGCAGCTATGAGGGTACTCAGCCCCAGCATTTT.

The chain employs TRBV11-2 and TRBJ2-3; 11 bases are a match to TRBD2. The CDR3 is 17 residues long. Germline V gene lookup returns CDR1 SGHAT and CDR2 FQNNGV. J lost 6 bases, V lost 1 base, and 9 bases had no gene match. The CDR3 DNA is TGTGCCAGCAGCTTAGGCCTAGCGGGAGGTAGTTGGGATACGCAGTATTTT. Amino acids: CASSLGLAGGSWDTQYF.

This clone was counted once. The V gene is TRBV7-9, the J gene TRBJ2-1; 9 positions agree with TRBD2. J gave up 5 bases and V 3 bases, and 5 bases lay outside the gene matches. CDR3 length: 15 amino acids. Germline loops: CDR1 SEHNR, CDR2 FQNEAQ (reference sequence). The chain's CDR3 is CASSFPGLAHNEQFF. In nucleotides, the CDR3 is TGTGCCAGCAGCTTTCCGGGACTAGCCCACAATGAGCAGTTCTTC.

The chain carries TRBV27 and TRBJ1-1, with 7 bases that match TRBD1. The germline V gene has CDR1 MNHEY and CDR2 SMNVEV (reference sequence). This CDR3 comprises 12 residues. The V gene end was trimmed by 7 bases and the J gene end by 9 bases; junction bases not matched to a gene: 8. DNA of the CDR3: TGTGCCAGCAACTCGGGCAGGGGGAAAGCTTTCTTT. Amino acids: CASNSGRGKAFF.

The chain employs TRBV30 and TRBJ2-7, with D perhaps matching TRBD2 (6 bases). The CDR3 is made up of 15 amino acids. The V gene lost 5 bases and the J gene lost 2 bases, with 19 bases spanning the gap. From germline, CDR1 is GTSNPN and CDR2 SVGIG (reference sequence). CDR3 DNA sequence: TGTGCCTGGGCCCCCCGGGACTGGTTCGCCTACGAGCAGTACTTC. Its protein is CAWAPRDWFAYEQYF.

As concerns this clone: Within the sample, other DNA sequences also encode this same CDR3. The genes are TRBV7-9 and TRBJ2-3; D uncertain. Germline CDR1 SEHNR, CDR2 FQNEAQ (reference sequence). There are 15 residues in the CDR3. Trimming stripped 3 bases from V and 0 bases from J, with 10 bases between. Here the CDR3 reads CASSLGMGSTDTQYF. CDR3 coding DNA: TGTGCCAGCAGCTTGGGAATGGGTAGCACAGATACGCAGTATTTT.

J is TRBJ2-7 and V is TRBV9; the D gene is possibly TRBD2 (6 bases). CDR1 SGDLS and CDR2 YYNGEE come from the germline V gene. V was cut by 4 bases and J by 5 bases, with 16 bases left in between. The CDR3 is 14 residues long. CDR3 sequence: CASSSQAGFNEQYF. The CDR3, as DNA: TGTGCCAGCAGCTCTCAGGCGGGGTTCAACGAGCAGTACTTC.

V is TRBV28 and J is TRBJ1-2; D is possibly TRBD1 (6 bases). The V gene lost 4 bases and the J gene lost 8 bases, with 11 bases spanning the gap. CDR3 size: 12 residues. Germline CDR1 MDHEN, CDR2 SYDVKM. CDR3 nucleotide sequence: TGTGCCAGCAGTTACCGGGGGCGAGGCTACACCTTC. It encodes CASSYRGRGYTF.

The chain carries TRBV11-3 and TRBJ2-1; 11 bases align to TRBD2. The V gene end was trimmed by 5 bases and the J gene end by 5 bases; junction bases not matched to a gene: 5. Germline V gene data show CDR1 as SGHNT and CDR2 as YENEEA. CDR3 length: 15 amino acids. CDR3 amino acids: CASSPTSGANNEQFF. CDR3 in DNA: TGTGCCAGCAGCCCGACTAGCGGGGCTAACAATGAGCAGTTCTTC.

The chain uses TRBV30 and TRBJ1-4; 9 bases line up with TRBD1. The V gene end was trimmed by 1 base and the J gene end by 4 bases; junction bases not matched to a gene: 1. Germline V lookup: CDR1 GTSNPN, CDR2 SVGIG (reference sequence). This CDR3 is 14 amino acids long. The CDR3 nucleotides are TGTGCCTGGAGTGAGACAGGGGGTAATGAAAAACTGTTTTTT. It yields the protein CAWSETGGNEKLFF.

Worth noting for this clone: This sample also contains other DNA sequences that code for the same CDR3. This sequence joins TRBV5-1 and TRBJ2-7; the D gene is possibly TRBD1 (6 bases). The CDR3 runs 13 residues. CDR1 SGHRS and CDR2 YFSETQ come from the germline V gene. Trimming stripped 0 bases from V and 4 bases from J, with 8 bases between. The CDR3 DNA is TGCGCCAGCAGCTTGGCAAGGGGGTACGAGCAGTACTTC. This translates into CASSLARGYEQYF.

A word on this clone: Sequence at one end of the junction differs from germline and may be a read error. This chain connects TRBV7-7 to TRBJ2-1; possible D gene TRBD1, 8 bases. From germline, CDR1 is SSHAT and CDR2 FNYEAQ (reference sequence). The CDR3 covers 19 residues. CDR3 DNA: TGTGCTAGCAGCCCTGACCCCGGGAGGACAGGGAGGGTGAGGAGTGAGCAGTTCTTC. This sequence encodes CASSPDPGRTGRVRSEQFF.

The chain employs TRBV18 and TRBJ1-1; 7 nucleotides agree with TRBD1. CDR1 and CDR2 (germline): KGHSH, LQKENI. The J segment lost 5 bases and the V segment lost 2 bases, leaving 8 bases of the junction unmatched. The CDR3 is made up of 15 amino acids. CDR3 loop: CASSPSEQGVTEAFF. The CDR3 DNA sequence: TGTGCCAGCTCACCATCGGAGCAGGGGGTAACTGAAGCTTTCTTT.

V usage is TRBV19 and J usage is TRBJ1-4; no definite D call. Trimming cost V 3 bases and J 2 bases, with 16 bases left between them. CDR1 LNHDA and CDR2 SQIVND come from the germline V gene (reference sequence). The CDR3 contains 17 residues. The CDR3 DNA follows: TGTGCCAGTAGTATTATGAATCTTGGGCAGACTAATGAAAAACTGTTTTTT. Amino acid sequence: CASSIMNLGQTNEKLFF. Based on the CDR3 plus reference TRBV19 and TRBJ1-4, the full variable domain is DGGITQSPKYLFRKEGQNVTLSCEQNLNHDAMYWYRQDPGQGLRLIYYSQIVNDFQKGDIAEGYSVSREKKESFPLTVTSAQKNPTAFYLCASSIMNLGQTNEKLFFGSGTQLSVL.

This clone came up once. This chain links TRBV28 with TRBJ2-3; 7 bases are shared with TRBD1. J gave up 3 bases and V 6 bases, and 9 bases lay outside the gene matches. The CDR3 runs 15 residues. Germline CDR1 and CDR2: MDHEN and SYDVKM. As DNA, the CDR3 is TGTGCCAGCAGCGCCCGAGGGGGCGGGACAGATACGCAGTATTTT. It encodes CASSARGGGTDTQYF.

As for this clone: Other DNA variants within this sample encode the same CDR3. CDR3: CASSPGLQETQYF. DNA for the CDR3: TGCGCCAGCAGCCCGGGACTCCAAGAGACCCAGTACTTC. The chain combines TRBV5-1 with TRBJ2-5; weak D call: TRBD2 (6 bases). The ends were cut back, 4 bases at V and 1 base at J, with 8 bases in the middle. CDR3 length equals 13 residues. The germline gives CDR1 SGHRS, CDR2 YFSETQ.

The chain couples TRBV29-1 to TRBJ2-3, with TRBD2 identical over 14 bases. The germline V gene encodes CDR1 SQVTM and CDR2 ANQGSEA. V shed 0 bases and J 1 base; nucleotides not matched to a gene: 3. CDR3 length: 17 amino acids. For the CDR3, the DNA is TGCAGCGTTGAAGAGGGGGGACTAGCGGGAGGCACAGATACGCAGTATTTT. Its protein is CSVEEGGLAGGTDTQYF.

The CDR3 reads CASRRTGDDEQFF. The CDR3 DNA follows: TGTGCCAGTAGACGGACAGGGGACGATGAGCAGTTCTTC. The rearrangement uses TRBV19 and TRBJ2-1, with 9 bases aligning to TRBD1. CDR1 is LNHDA and CDR2 is SQIVND in the germline V gene (reference sequence). This CDR3 region has 13 residues. V lost 6 bases and J lost 8; bases outside the gene matches: 5.

Concerning this clone itself: The identical CDR3 is also encoded by other nucleotide sequences in the sample. The chain carries TRBV6-5 and TRBJ2-1; 7 bases agree with TRBD2. CDR1 and CDR2 from the germline V gene are MNHEY and SVGAGI. The CDR3 extends over 15 amino acids. The trim removed 2 bases at V and 1 base at J, leaving 2 bases unmatched. CDR3 DNA sequence: TGTGCCAGCAGTTACGGGGGGGGTTCCTACAATGAGCAGTTCTTC. Translating it yields CASSYGGGSYNEQFF.